This T cell receptor (beta chain) is drawn from a study of blood T cell repertoires in COVID-19. Study in general: Whether acute or convalescent, the COVID-19 samples came from the United States, Italy and Spain. PBMCs, B-cell-depleted T cells, or T cells were the source of the cDNA or gDNA that made up the material.

Patients from Seattle were sampled longitudinally, starting during active infection. Trimming took off 2 bases at V and 6 bases at J, with 10 bases between the two ends. CDR1 and CDR2 (germline): MRHNA, SNTAGT. The CDR3 sequence is 14 residues long. Only a few counts were recorded for this clone. Per the original methods: Amplified reference gene primers provided the basis for estimating nucleated cell counts. Generated by immunoSEQ multiplex PCR, the TCRdb table keeps only in-frame clones and is missing some. That table is the source of V, J and clone size, and D and trimming were worked out from the DNA. The data contain some 76,000 clones, more than 70% of them seen just once; the ten biggest clones take up 9.5% to 15%.

The receptor was isolated from a man aged 50 to 60 with COVID-19, enrolled during active disease. V usage is TRBV6-4 and J usage is TRBJ2-2, with D perhaps matching TRBD1 (6 bases). The specimen sequenced was peripheral blood. Here the CDR3 reads CASSDGEGAGELFF. CDR3 nucleotides: TGTGCCAGCAGTGACGGAGAGGGGGCCGGGGAGCTGTTTTTT.